These T cell receptor beta chains were read from a single sample in a study of cytomegalovirus exposure and HLA in healthy donors. Here immunoSEQ multiplex PCR was the method, and the copy in TCRdb shows in-frame clones only, minus some. The repertoire holds some 140,000 clones, roughly four fifths seen once, with about 27% in the top ten. The specimen sequenced was PBMCs. The receptors shown here come from a man aged 25 to 40 in good health and CMV-seropositive. The CDR3 runs from the conserved cysteine through the conserved F or W. A D gene is named only where the DNA matches it firmly. Expanded clones get a size class; other rows say once, few or many, or leave the size out.

d_call j_call clone_size v_call cdr3_aa cdr3_nt
- TRBJ2-5 - TRBV5-8 CASRRIAGTETQYF TGTGCCAGCAGGCGCATCGCGGGGACAGAGACCCAGTACTTC
- TRBJ2-1 few TRBV7-2 CASSPFNEQFF TGTGCCAGCAGTCCTTTCAATGAGCAGTTCTTC
TRBD1 TRBJ1-4 once TRBV5-1 CASSSTGQGANEKLFF TGCGCCAGCAGCTCAACAGGGCAGGGGGCTAATGAAAAACTGTTTTTT
TRBD1 TRBJ1-2 - TRBV4-1 CASSPSHTGGGDGYTF TGCGCCAGCAGCCCGTCACATACAGGGGGCGGGGATGGCTACACCTTC
- TRBJ2-1 - TRBV7-2 CASSPGYNEQFF TGTGCCAGCAGCCCGGGCTACAATGAGCAGTTCTTC
- TRBJ2-1 - TRBV27 CASSPLAYASYNEQFF TGTGCCAGCAGCCCTCTAGCTTACGCGTCCTACAATGAGCAGTTCTTC
- TRBJ1-2 - TRBV27 CASSSSLLGYTF TGTGCCAGCAGTTCCAGTCTCCTTGGCTACACCTTC
- TRBJ1-1 - TRBV7-3 CASRPGFGGKLSEAFF TGTGCCAGCAGGCCTGGATTCGGGGGGAAACTGTCTGAAGCTTTCTTT
- TRBJ1-1 - TRBV4-2 CASSQDRGSWRNTEAFF TGTGCCAGCAGCCAAGATAGGGGCAGCTGGAGGAACACTGAAGCTTTCTTT
- TRBJ1-2 - TRBV29-1 CSVESGLSIGYTF TGCAGCGTTGAAAGCGGACTATCTATTGGCTACACCTTC